The clone carrying this T cell receptor beta chain was detected ten times or more. Its antigen is not identified. V lost 3 bases and J lost 0, with 13 bases in between. The CDR3 is 16 amino acids. Germline V gives CDR1 SGHDT, CDR2 YYEEEE. This specimen comes from a study of CD8 T cells in ankylosing spondylitis. Study results and caveats: Ankylosing spondylitis blood appeared to carry a characteristic TCR beta motif of 7 or 8 highly homologous variants.

By quantitative 5'-RACE with molecular barcodes, the TCR beta libraries were made. MiXCR, run by TCRdb on the 5' RACE reads, gives a single entry per CDR3 protein. The profile shows approximately 540,000 distinct CDR3 sequences, more than 9.5% of them singletons. The gene calls are TRBV5-6 and TRBJ1-3; maybe TRBD1 (6 bases). This clonotype originated in a male donor with ankylosing spondylitis. Source material: blood, either unsorted or a sorted T cell fraction (not recorded which). CDR3: CASSWRGAYSGNTIYF. In nucleotides, the CDR3 is TGTGCCAGCAGCTGGAGGGGGGCATACTCTGGAAACACCATATATTTT.